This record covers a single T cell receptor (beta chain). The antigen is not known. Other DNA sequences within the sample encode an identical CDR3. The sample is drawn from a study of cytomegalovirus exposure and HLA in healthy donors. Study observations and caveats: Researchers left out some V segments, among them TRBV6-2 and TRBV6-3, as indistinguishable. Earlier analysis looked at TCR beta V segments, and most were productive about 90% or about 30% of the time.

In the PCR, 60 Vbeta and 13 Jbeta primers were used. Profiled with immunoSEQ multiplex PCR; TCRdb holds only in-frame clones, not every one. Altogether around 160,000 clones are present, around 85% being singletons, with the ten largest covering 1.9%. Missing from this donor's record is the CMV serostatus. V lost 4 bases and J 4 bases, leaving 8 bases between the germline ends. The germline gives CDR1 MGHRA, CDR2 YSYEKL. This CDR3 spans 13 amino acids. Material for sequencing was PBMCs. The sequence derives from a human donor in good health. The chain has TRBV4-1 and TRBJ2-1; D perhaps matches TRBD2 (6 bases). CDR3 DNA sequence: TGCGCCAGCAGCCCGGGACTTTACAATGAGCAGTTCTTC. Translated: CASSPGLYNEQFF.